Listed below are T cell receptor beta chains from one sample, sequenced in a study of blood T cell repertoires in COVID-19. TCRdb keeps only in-frame clones here, not all; method: immunoSEQ multiplex PCR. The sample shows about 410,000 clones, about nine tenths of them seen only once. The sequenced sample consisted of peripheral blood. These receptors were obtained from a woman under 40 with active or convalescent COVID-19. The CDR3 runs from the conserved cysteine through the conserved F or W. A D gene is named only where the DNA matches it firmly. Only some rows state a clone size, as once, few, many or a class for expanded clones.

TRBV7-8	.	15	TRBJ1-2	.	TGTGCCAGCAGCTCCCAGACAGTGGGAATCTATGGCTACACCTTC	CASSSQTVGIYGYTF
TRBV15	.	16	TRBJ1-1	.	TGTGCCACCAGCAGAGCGACAGCAACTCTTAACACTGAAGCTTTCTTT	CATSRATATLNTEAFF
TRBV6-1	TRBD2	15	TRBJ2-1	.	TGTGCCAGCAGTCCCGGACTAGCTGCCTACAATGAGCAGTTCTTC	CASSPGLAAYNEQFF
TRBV10-3	TRBD2	15	TRBJ2-1	.	TGTGCCATCAGTGGTGGGACTAGCGGCTACAATGAGCAGTTCTTC	CAISGGTSGYNEQFF
TRBV5-1	.	16	TRBJ1-1	.	TGCGCCAGCAGCTGGGGATCGACGGACTGGGGCACTGAAGCTTTCTTT	CASSWGSTDWGTEAFF
TRBV11-2	.	14	TRBJ1-1	.	TGTGCCAGCAGCTTAGGGACACCTCACACTGAAGCTTTCTTT	CASSLGTPHTEAFF
TRBV18	.	14	TRBJ2-5	once	TGTGCCAGCTCAAGGGCAGGGTACCAAGAGACCCAGTACTTC	CASSRAGYQETQYF
TRBV19	TRBD2	16	TRBJ2-3	.	TGTGCCAGTACCCCCCCCGCAGAGCGGGAAACAGATACGCAGTATTTT	CASTPPAERETDTQYF
TRBV6-5	.	16	TRBJ2-3	.	TGTGCCAGCAGTTCACCGACTAGTACAGGCACAGATACGCAGTATTTT	CASSSPTSTGTDTQYF
TRBV6-5	TRBD1	15	TRBJ1-1	.	TGTGCCAGCAGTTTTCGGGGACAGGCCTCCTCTGAAGCTTTCTTT	CASSFRGQASSEAFF
TRBV4-2	TRBD1	16	TRBJ1-2	.	TGTGCCAGCAGCCAAGGCTGGGACAGGGAGAACTATGGCTACACCTTC	CASSQGWDRENYGYTF
TRBV4-1	TRBD1	18	TRBJ1-1	few	TGCGCCAGCAGCCGCGGACAGGGGGACCACTCCTCCCACACTGAAGCTTTCTTT	CASSRGQGDHSSHTEAFF
TRBV7-2	.	15	TRBJ1-5	.	TGTGCCAGCAGCTTATTAACAATTAGCAATCAGCCCCAGCATTTT	CASSLLTISNQPQHF
TRBV7-9	.	18	TRBJ2-1	.	TGTGCCAGCAGCGCCAAGCCCCAATTGTCCATAGAGGACAATGAGCAGTTCTTC	CASSAKPQLSIEDNEQFF
TRBV18	TRBD1	14	TRBJ2-3	few	TGTGCCAGCCAAGACTACAGGGGTTCGGATACGCAGTATTTT	CASQDYRGSDTQYF
TRBV6-1	.	13	TRBJ1-2	.	TGTGCCAGCAGTGAAGGAAGGGGCTATGGCTACACCTTC	CASSEGRGYGYTF
TRBV28	TRBD1	16	TRBJ2-7	.	TGTGCCAGCAGTTTCCCTACCGGGACAGGGTACTGCGAGCAGTACTTC	CASSFPTGTGYCEQYF
TRBV7-8	.	13	TRBJ1-1	.	TGTGCCAGCAGTTTTACAGGGCGAACTGAAGCTTTCTTT	CASSFTGRTEAFF
TRBV18	.	15	TRBJ2-7	.	TGTGCCAGCTCACCACCGGGACTTAACTCCTACGAGCAGTACTTC	CASSPPGLNSYEQYF
TRBV5-1	TRBD1	15	TRBJ1-1	once	TGCGCCAGCAGCTTAAGGACCGGGACAGGCTCCGAAGCTTTCTTT	CASSLRTGTGSEAFF
TRBV5-6	.	14	TRBJ1-1	.	TGTGCCAGCAGCCCCTCTTACATGAACACTGAAGCTTTCTTT	CASSPSYMNTEAFF
TRBV7-8	TRBD1	16	TRBJ1-2	few	TGTGCCAGCAGCTTAGCGCAGGGACAGGGTTCATCAGGCTACACCTTC	CASSLAQGQGSSGYTF
TRBV5-1	TRBD1	15	TRBJ2-1	.	TGCGCCAGCAGCTTGGGACAGGGGATTAACAATGAGCAGTTCTTC	CASSLGQGINNEQFF
TRBV2	.	14	TRBJ2-3	.	TGTGCCAGCAGTTCAGGGGCTAGCACAGATACGCAGTATTTT	CASSSGASTDTQYF
TRBV28	.	19	TRBJ2-5	once	TGTGCCAGCAGTTTGGTTCAAGGGGAAACGGTAAAAATTAAAGAGACCCAGTACTTC	CASSLVQGETVKIKETQYF
TRBV21-1	.	18	TRBJ2-7	.	TGTGCCAGCAGGCCCAGGCGGGAGTTCCCTACCGGATCCTACGAGCAGTACTTC	CASRPRREFPTGSYEQYF
TRBV3-1/TRBV3-2	TRBD1	17	TRBJ2-1	.	TGTGCCAGCAGCCAAGATCCCGTGGGACAGGGGACCAGTGAGCAGTTCTTC	CASSQDPVGQGTSEQFF
TRBV12-5	TRBD2	16	TRBJ2-1	few	TGTGCTAGTGGCTTTTGGGGGACTAGCGGGAGTAATGAGCAGTTCTTC	CASGFWGTSGSNEQFF
TRBV3-1/TRBV3-2	.	14	TRBJ1-1	few	TGTGCCAGCAGCCAAGCGGGTCAACAGGCGGCAGCTTTCTTT	CASSQAGQQAAAFF
TRBV24-1	.	13	TRBJ2-3	.	TGTGCCACCAGTGATTTGATAACAGATACGCAGTATTTT	CATSDLITDTQYF
TRBV28	TRBD1	16	TRBJ1-1	.	TGTGCCAGCAGTTTCCCGGACAGGGGATTGAACACTGAAGCTTTCTTT	CASSFPDRGLNTEAFF
TRBV11-2	TRBD1	17	TRBJ2-7	.	TGTGCCAGCAGCCGGAAGTCGTTAGGGACAGAGTCCTACGAGCAGTACTTC	CASSRKSLGTESYEQYF
TRBV6-5	TRBD1	15	TRBJ1-4	.	TGTGCCAGCAGAAGGACAGGAGGGACCAATGAAAAACTGTTTTTT	CASRRTGGTNEKLFF
TRBV12-3/TRBV12-4	TRBD1	13	TRBJ1-1	.	TGTGCCACCCTTTCTACAGGGGGCTATGAAGCTTTCTTT	CATLSTGGYEAFF
TRBV4-2	.	16	TRBJ1-3	.	TGTGCCAGCAGCCAAATCCCCGGGAGCTCTGGAAACACCATATATTTT	CASSQIPGSSGNTIYF
TRBV5-6	.	14	TRBJ1-1	.	TGTGCCAGCAGCTTTCAAGGACAAACAGTTGAAGCTTTCTTT	CASSFQGQTVEAFF
TRBV9	TRBD2	15	TRBJ2-1	.	TGTGCCAGCAGTGTTAGCGGGAGGGGATTGAGTGAGCAGTTCTTC	CASSVSGRGLSEQFF
TRBV5-1	.	15	TRBJ1-6	.	TGCGCCAGCAGCTTGGCAGCAGGGGATAATTCACCCCTCCACTTT	CASSLAAGDNSPLHF
TRBV2	TRBD1	15	TRBJ1-6	.	TGTGCCAGCAGTGAAAGGGGGCCGGGTAATTCACCCCTCCACTTT	CASSERGPGNSPLHF
TRBV10-1	TRBD2	14	TRBJ2-7	few	TGCGCCAGCAGGCTAGCGGGAGGAACCTACGAGCAGTACTTC	CASRLAGGTYEQYF
TRBV3-1/TRBV3-2	.	15	TRBJ2-1	.	TGTGCCAGCAGCCAAGATCGCGGGGGCGTCAATGAGCAGTTCTTC	CASSQDRGGVNEQFF
TRBV27	TRBD2	14	TRBJ2-1	.	TGTGCCAGCGGTGGGGGCGGGGGGCGCAATGAGCAGTTCTTC	CASGGGGGRNEQFF
TRBV6-2/TRBV6-3	TRBD2	19	TRBJ2-2	.	TGTGCCAGCAGATACATGGGACTAGCGGGGGAAACGAACACCGGGGAGCTGTTTTTT	CASRYMGLAGETNTGELFF
TRBV19	TRBD1	15	TRBJ1-2	.	TGTGCCAGTAGTACTCGGACAGGGGCCTTGCATGGCTACACCTTC	CASSTRTGALHGYTF
TRBV9	.	14	TRBJ1-1	.	TGTGCCAGCAGCTCCCGGGGGGGGAACACTGAAGCTTTCTTT	CASSSRGGNTEAFF
TRBV27	.	13	TRBJ1-2	.	TGTGCCAGCAGTGACTCGACAGGATATGGCTACACCTTC	CASSDSTGYGYTF
TRBV18	.	16	TRBJ1-1	.	TGTGCCAGCTCACAAATTACAGGGTTAGAATTGACTGAAGCTTTCTTT	CASSQITGLELTEAFF
TRBV25-1	TRBD1	14	TRBJ2-7	.	TGTGCCAGCAGTGATCGGGACAGGGTGGAAGAGCAGTACTTC	CASSDRDRVEEQYF
TRBV7-9	.	13	TRBJ1-6	.	TGTGCCAGCAGCCCCGGACTCAATTCACCCCTCCACTTT	CASSPGLNSPLHF
TRBV7-8	TRBD1	13	TRBJ2-7	.	TGTGCCAGCAGCCAGGGGGCCCTGGGCGAGCAGTACTTC	CASSQGALGEQYF
TRBV19	TRBD1	15	TRBJ1-2	.	TGTGCCAGTAACGAACCTTCGACAGGGGTTGGTGGCTACACCTTC	CASNEPSTGVGGYTF
TRBV3-1/TRBV3-2	TRBD2	16	TRBJ2-2	.	TGTGCCAGCAGCCAAAGCCTACTAGCGGGAGCCGGGGAGCTGTTTTTT	CASSQSLLAGAGELFF
TRBV5-1	.	16	TRBJ1-4	.	TGCGCCAGCAGCTCTGGGACACTTGCAACTAATGAAAAACTGTTTTTT	CASSSGTLATNEKLFF
TRBV6-5	TRBD1	15	TRBJ1-5	.	TGTGCCAGCAGGAAGACAGGGGGAAAAAATCAGCCCCAGCATTTT	CASRKTGGKNQPQHF
TRBV18	.	15	TRBJ2-5	.	TGTGCCAGCTCACCGACCGAACTCACAGGAGAGACCCAGTACTTC	CASSPTELTGETQYF
TRBV4-1	.	14	TRBJ1-2	.	TGCGCCAGCAGCCAGCCCGACAGCAGCTATGGCTACACCTTC	CASSQPDSSYGYTF
TRBV29-1	.	13	TRBJ1-2	.	TGCAGCGGTGCGGGGGGGACACCGAACGACTACACCTTC	CSGAGGTPNDYTF
TRBV19	.	13	TRBJ1-2	.	TGTGCCAGTAGTATTTGGGCCGACTATGGCTACACCTTC	CASSIWADYGYTF